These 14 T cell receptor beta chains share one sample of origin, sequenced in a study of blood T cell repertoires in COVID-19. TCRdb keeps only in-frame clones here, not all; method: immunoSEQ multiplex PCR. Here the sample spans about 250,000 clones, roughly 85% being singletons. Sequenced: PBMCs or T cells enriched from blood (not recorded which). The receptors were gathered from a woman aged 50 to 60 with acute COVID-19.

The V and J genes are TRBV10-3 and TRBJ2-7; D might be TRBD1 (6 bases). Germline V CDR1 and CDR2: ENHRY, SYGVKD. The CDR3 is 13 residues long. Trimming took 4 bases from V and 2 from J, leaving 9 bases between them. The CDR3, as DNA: TGTGCCATCAGTGGAGGGGGAACCTACGAGCAGTACTTC. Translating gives CAISGGGTYEQYF.

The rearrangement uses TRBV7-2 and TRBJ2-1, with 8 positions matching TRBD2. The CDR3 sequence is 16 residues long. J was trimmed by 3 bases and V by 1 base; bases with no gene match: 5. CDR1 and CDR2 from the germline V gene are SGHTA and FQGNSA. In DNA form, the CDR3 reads TGTGCCAGCAGCTTAGGGCGGGGGGCCCGCTACAATGAGCAGTTCTTC. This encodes CASSLGRGARYNEQFF. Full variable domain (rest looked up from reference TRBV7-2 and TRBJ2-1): GAGVSQSPSNKVTEKGKDVELRCDPISGHTALYWYRQSLGQGLEFLIYFQGNSAPDKSGLPSDRFSAERTGGSVSTLTIQRTQQEDSAVYLCASSLGRGARYNEQFFGPGTRLTVL.

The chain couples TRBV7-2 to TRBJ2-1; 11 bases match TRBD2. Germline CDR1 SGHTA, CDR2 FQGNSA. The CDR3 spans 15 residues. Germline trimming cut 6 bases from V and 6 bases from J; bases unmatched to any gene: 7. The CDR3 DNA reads TGTGCCAGCAGGATAGCGGGGGGGCCCCTCAATGAGCAGTTCTTC. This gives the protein CASRIAGGPLNEQFF.

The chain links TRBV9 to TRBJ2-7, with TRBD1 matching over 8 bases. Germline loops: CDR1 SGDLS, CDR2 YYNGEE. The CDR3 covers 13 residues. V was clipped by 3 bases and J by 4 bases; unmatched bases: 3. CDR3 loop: CASSARDRYEQYF. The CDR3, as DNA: TGTGCCAGCAGCGCCCGGGACAGGTACGAGCAGTACTTC.

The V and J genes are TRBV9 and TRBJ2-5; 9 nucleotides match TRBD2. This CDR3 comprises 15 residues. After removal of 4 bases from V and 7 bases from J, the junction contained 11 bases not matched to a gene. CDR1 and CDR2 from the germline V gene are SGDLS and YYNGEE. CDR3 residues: CASSPLVGGGATQYF. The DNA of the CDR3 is TGTGCCAGCAGCCCCCTGGTGGGCGGGGGGGCGACCCAGTACTTC.

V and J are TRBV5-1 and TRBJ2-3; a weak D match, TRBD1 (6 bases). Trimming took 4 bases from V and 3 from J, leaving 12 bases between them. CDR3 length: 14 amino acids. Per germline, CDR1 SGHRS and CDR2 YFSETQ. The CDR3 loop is CASSHPGATDTQYF. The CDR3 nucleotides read TGCGCCAGCAGCCACCCAGGGGCGACAGATACGCAGTATTTT.

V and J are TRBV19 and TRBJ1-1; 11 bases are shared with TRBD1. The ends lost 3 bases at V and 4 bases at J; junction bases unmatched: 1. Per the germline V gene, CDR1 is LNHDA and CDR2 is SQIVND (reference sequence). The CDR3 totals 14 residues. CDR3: CASSMDRGRTEAFF. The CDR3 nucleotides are TGTGCCAGTAGTATGGACAGGGGGCGCACTGAAGCTTTCTTT.

The CDR3 sequence: CASSFNGLAGGFTDTQYF. The CDR3 DNA reads TGTGCCAGCAGCTTTAATGGACTAGCGGGGGGGTTTACAGATACGCAGTATTTT. V and J are TRBV7-9 and TRBJ2-3; 15 bases agree with TRBD2. The CDR3 has 18 residues. Germline V lookup: CDR1 SEHNR, CDR2 FQNEAQ (reference sequence). With 3 bases clipped from V and 3 bases from J, the junction kept 7 bases outside the gene matches.

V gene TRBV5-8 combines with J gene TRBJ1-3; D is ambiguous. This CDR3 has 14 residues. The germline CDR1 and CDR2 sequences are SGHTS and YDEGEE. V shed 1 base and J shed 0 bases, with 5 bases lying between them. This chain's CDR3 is CASSLYNSGNTIYF. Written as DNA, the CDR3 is TGTGCCAGCAGCTTGTACAACTCTGGAAACACCATATATTTT. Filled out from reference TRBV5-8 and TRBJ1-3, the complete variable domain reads EAGVTQSPTHLIKTRGQQATLRCSPISGHTSVYWYQQALGLGLQFLLWYDEGEERNRGNFPPRFSGRQFPNYSSELNVNALELEDSALYLCASSLYNSGNTIYFGEGSWLTVV.

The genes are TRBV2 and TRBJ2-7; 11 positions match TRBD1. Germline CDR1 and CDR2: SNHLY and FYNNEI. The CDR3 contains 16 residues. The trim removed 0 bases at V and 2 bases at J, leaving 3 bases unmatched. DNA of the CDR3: TGTGCCAGCAGTGAAGCGGGGACAGGGGGGACCTACGAGCAGTACTTC. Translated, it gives CASSEAGTGGTYEQYF.

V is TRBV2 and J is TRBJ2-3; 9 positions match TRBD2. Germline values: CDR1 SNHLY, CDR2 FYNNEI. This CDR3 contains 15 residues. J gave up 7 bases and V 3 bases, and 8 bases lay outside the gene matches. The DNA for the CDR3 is TGTGCCAGCAGTGAGGGTAGCGGGGGTGGGTATACGCAGTATTTT. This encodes CASSEGSGGGYTQYF.

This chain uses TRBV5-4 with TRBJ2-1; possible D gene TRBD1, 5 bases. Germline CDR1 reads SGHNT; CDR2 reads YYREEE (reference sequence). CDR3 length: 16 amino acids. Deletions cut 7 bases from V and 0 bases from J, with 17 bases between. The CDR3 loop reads CASLDRGKSSYNEQFF. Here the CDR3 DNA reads TGTGCCAGCCTCGATAGGGGTAAGAGCTCCTACAATGAGCAGTTCTTC.

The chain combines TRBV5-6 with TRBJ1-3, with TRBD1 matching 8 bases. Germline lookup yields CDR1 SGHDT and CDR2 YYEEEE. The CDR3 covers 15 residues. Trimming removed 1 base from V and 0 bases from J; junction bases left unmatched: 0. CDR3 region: CASSLTGGSGNTIYF. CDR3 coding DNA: TGTGCCAGCAGCTTGACAGGGGGCTCTGGAAACACCATATATTTT.

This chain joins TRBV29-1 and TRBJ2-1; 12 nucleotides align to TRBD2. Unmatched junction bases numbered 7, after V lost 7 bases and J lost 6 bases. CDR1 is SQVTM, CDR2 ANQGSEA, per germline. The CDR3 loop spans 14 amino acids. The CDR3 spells CSGGLAGFINEQFF. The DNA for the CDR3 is TGCAGCGGCGGACTAGCGGGGTTCATCAATGAGCAGTTCTTC.